This T cell receptor beta chain came from a study of blood T cell repertoires in COVID-19. Study as a whole: Spain, Italy and the United States supplied samples that represented acute and convalescent COVID-19.

TCRdb keeps only in-frame clones here, not all; method: immunoSEQ multiplex PCR. The sample has about 180,000 clones; roughly 85% are singletons. V was shortened by 2 bases and J by 9 bases, with 13 bases between the two germline ends. The germline CDR1 and CDR2 sequences are SEHNR and FQNEAQ (reference sequence). This CDR3 comprises 13 residues. The chain employs TRBV7-9 and TRBJ1-1; D is unclear. The sample comprised peripheral blood. The TCR originated in a human donor with active or convalescent COVID-19. The donor label of this sample is uncertain. The CDR3 spells CASSLSGELQAFF. The CDR3 DNA reads as TGTGCCAGCAGCTTATCCGGCGAACTACAAGCTTTCTTT.